The rows below give T cell receptor beta chains drawn from one sample of a study of PD-L1 blockade in urothelial cancer. Sequencing used immunoSEQ multiplex PCR; TCRdb keeps in-frame clones, though not all of them. The sample records tens of thousands of clones, about 86% being singletons. This material consisted of PBMCs, taken around atezolizumab (anti-PD-L1) treatment. The receptor set was obtained from a man aged 60-69 years with urothelial cancer. The CDR3 runs from the conserved cysteine through the conserved F or W. The order of the fields is CDR3 length, D gene, V gene, J gene, clone size, CDR3 protein, CDR3 DNA. D genes are given only for firm matches. Rows may omit the clone size; those that give it use once, few, many or a size class.

>14|TRBD1|TRBV29-1|TRBJ2-7|NA
CSVRPGQGMYEQYF
TGCAGCGTTCGACCTGGACAGGGTATGTACGAGCAGTACTTC
>15|NA|TRBV27|TRBJ1-2|NA
CASSFGAASNYGYTF
TGTGCCAGCAGTTTCGGCGCGGCTTCTAACTATGGCTACACCTTC
>15|TRBD1|TRBV2|TRBJ1-1|NA
CASKWTGEGMAEAFF
TGTGCCAGCAAGTGGACAGGGGAAGGGATGGCTGAAGCTTTCTTT
>13|NA|TRBV4-2|TRBJ2-1|NA
CASSLSRGTEQFF
TGTGCCAGCAGCCTGTCGCGGGGCACAGAGCAGTTCTTC
>15|NA|TRBV5-1|TRBJ2-1|NA
CASSLLRGTYNEQFF
TGCGCCAGCAGCTTGTTAAGGGGAACCTACAATGAGCAGTTCTTC
>14|TRBD1|TRBV7-2|TRBJ2-2|NA
CASSLAGQTGELFF
TGTGCCAGCAGCTTAGCGGGACAGACCGGGGAGCTGTTTTTT
>14|NA|TRBV6-5|TRBJ1-6|few
CASSSSSYNSPLHF
TGTGCCAGCAGTTCTAGCTCCTATAATTCACCCCTCCACTTT
>14|NA|TRBV9|TRBJ1-2|once
CASSPGGLSYGYTF
TGTGCCAGCAGCCCGGGGGGCCTTTCCTATGGCTACACCTTC
>16|NA|TRBV9|TRBJ1-4|NA
CASSNGPGATNEKLFF
TGTGCCAGCAGCAACGGCCCGGGGGCAACTAATGAAAAACTGTTTTTT
>15|TRBD1|TRBV19|TRBJ1-1|NA
CASSITLRGLGEAFF
TGTGCCAGTAGTATCACACTCAGGGGGCTTGGTGAAGCTTTCTTT
>14|TRBD1|TRBV11-1|TRBJ2-2|NA
CASSGQGATGELFF
TGTGCCAGCAGCGGACAGGGGGCAACCGGGGAGCTGTTTTTT
>13|NA|TRBV27|TRBJ2-7|NA
CASASTVLYEQYF
TGTGCCAGCGCTTCGACAGTGCTCTACGAGCAGTACTTC
>13|TRBD1|TRBV27|TRBJ1-1|NA
CASSLPGQGRAFF
TGTGCCAGCAGTTTACCGGGACAGGGACGTGCTTTCTTT
>14|NA|TRBV18|TRBJ1-6|NA
CASSQDRSNSPLHF
TGTGCCAGCTCACAGGACAGATCAAATTCACCCCTCCACTTT
>21|NA|TRBV9|TRBJ1-4|NA
CASSRQDEIRKRVATNEKLFF
TGTGCCAGCAGCCGACAGGATGAAATACGGAAGAGGGTCGCAACTAATGAAAAACTGTTTTTT
>15|TRBD1|TRBV2|TRBJ1-5|NA
CASSASWDSNQPQHF
TGTGCCAGCAGTGCATCGTGGGACAGTAATCAGCCCCAGCATTTT
>15|NA|TRBV19|TRBJ1-5|NA
CASSPPGRRDQPQHF
TGTGCCAGTAGTCCCCCAGGGAGGCGGGATCAGCCCCAGCATTTT
>17|TRBD2|TRBV5-1|TRBJ2-3|NA
CASSNGLAGGRGDTQYF
TGCGCCAGCAGCAACGGACTAGCGGGGGGGCGAGGAGATACGCAGTATTTT
>20|TRBD2|TRBV7-8|TRBJ2-2|NA
CASSLARLAVPKKNTGELFF
TGTGCCAGCAGCTTAGCGAGGCTAGCGGTTCCTAAAAAGAACACCGGGGAGCTGTTTTTT
>14|NA|TRBV5-5|TRBJ2-5|NA
CASSLYRVEETQYF
TGTGCCAGCAGCTTGTACAGGGTGGAAGAGACCCAGTACTTC
>14|TRBD1|TRBV7-8|TRBJ2-3|NA
CASKTGGMGDTQYF
TGTGCCAGCAAAACAGGGGGCATGGGAGATACGCAGTATTTT
>14|NA|TRBV7-2|TRBJ2-7|NA
CASSPDTGTYEQYF
TGTGCCAGCAGCCCTGATACAGGGACCTACGAGCAGTACTTC
>15|TRBD1|TRBV28|TRBJ1-5|NA
CASSSDRAKKQPQHF
TGTGCCAGCAGCTCGGACAGGGCGAAGAAACAGCCCCAGCATTTT
>15|NA|TRBV25-1|TRBJ2-7|NA
CARTNGGTLVDEQYF
TGTGCCAGAACGAACGGGGGTACCCTCGTGGACGAGCAGTACTTC
>12|NA|TRBV6-5|TRBJ1-1|NA
CASSRTLTEAFF
TGTGCCAGCAGTCGGACATTGACTGAAGCTTTCTTT
>12|NA|TRBV9|TRBJ2-5|NA
CASSVLVETQYF
TGTGCCAGCAGCGTCCTAGTGGAGACCCAGTACTTC
>14|TRBD2|TRBV18|TRBJ2-7|NA
CASSEASGTYEQYF
TGTGCCAGCTCAGAGGCTAGCGGTACCTACGAGCAGTACTTC
>15|NA|TRBV15|TRBJ2-5|NA
CATSRDLRGWETQYF
TGTGCCACCAGCAGAGATCTAAGGGGCTGGGAGACCCAGTACTTC
>15|NA|TRBV6-5|TRBJ1-3|NA
CASSSAAISGNTIYF
TGTGCCAGCAGCTCCGCGGCTATCTCTGGAAACACCATATATTTT
>12|NA|TRBV2|TRBJ1-2|few
CASSDSGYGYTF
TGTGCCAGCAGTGACTCGGGCTATGGCTACACCTTC
>16|TRBD2|TRBV5-4|TRBJ2-5|NA
CASSLIGLAGGETQYF
TGTGCCAGCAGCTTAATTGGGCTAGCGGGGGGGGAGACCCAGTACTTC
>13|NA|TRBV7-3|TRBJ1-1|once
CASSLQGNTEAFF
TGTGCCAGCAGCTTACAGGGGAACACTGAAGCTTTCTTT
>16|TRBD2|TRBV27|TRBJ2-5|NA
CASSPYPSGGRETQYF
TGTGCCAGCAGTCCCTACCCAAGCGGGGGGAGGGAGACCCAGTACTTC
>17|TRBD1|TRBV9|TRBJ1-4|NA
CASSGYRDRRTNEKLFF
TGTGCCAGCAGCGGTTACCGGGACAGGCGAACTAATGAAAAACTGTTTTTT
>15|TRBD1|TRBV28|TRBJ2-5|NA
CASSLSGTGTETQYF
TGTGCCAGCAGTTTATCGGGGACAGGGACGGAGACCCAGTACTTC
>15|TRBD2|TRBV6-5|TRBJ2-7|NA
CASRLSGGGSYEQYF
TGTGCCAGCAGACTGAGCGGGGGGGGCTCCTACGAGCAGTACTTC
>15|NA|TRBV5-1|TRBJ1-6|NA
CASSAIRGPGSPLHF
TGCGCCAGCAGCGCAATCCGGGGTCCAGGTTCACCCCTCCACTTT
>13|TRBD2|TRBV19|TRBJ2-1|NA
CASSMGGINEQFF
TGTGCCAGTAGTATGGGGGGGATTAATGAGCAGTTCTTC
>16|NA|TRBV5-5|TRBJ2-2|NA
CASSLGFRGSDGELFF
TGTGCCAGCAGCTTAGGGTTCAGGGGCAGTGACGGGGAGCTGTTTTTT
>15|NA|TRBV10-2|TRBJ1-3|NA
CASSDWGLSGNTIYF
TGCGCCAGCAGTGATTGGGGCTTATCCGGCAACACCATATATTTT
>13|TRBD1|TRBV2|TRBJ2-5|once
CASSYRGQETQYF
TGTGCCAGCAGTTACAGGGGCCAAGAGACCCAGTACTTC
>17|TRBD1|TRBV5-6|TRBJ2-3|NA
CASSLAGRGRETDTQYF
TGTGCCAGCAGCTTGGCCGGTAGGGGGCGCGAGACAGATACGCAGTATTTT
>15|TRBD2|TRBV5-4|TRBJ2-5|NA
CASSEETSREETQYF
TGTGCCAGCAGCGAGGAGACTAGCAGGGAAGAGACCCAGTACTTC
>19|NA|TRBV19|TRBJ1-4|many
CASSPQTGYRSPGREKLFF
TGTGCCAGTAGTCCGCAAACAGGGTATCGGAGTCCGGGACGGGAAAAACTGTTTTTT
>15|TRBD1|TRBV9|TRBJ1-1|few
CASSPRDRGGTEAFF
TGTGCCAGCAGCCCAAGAGACAGGGGCGGCACTGAAGCTTTCTTT